This T cell receptor beta chain stems from a study of early T cells in non-severe SARS-CoV-2 infection. Germline V gene sequence: CDR1 KGHSH, CDR2 LQKENI. CDR3 size: 15 residues. Trimming shortened V by 3 bases and J by 6 bases, and 17 bases separated the two germline ends. TCRdb itself ran the 5' RACE reads through MiXCR, one entry per CDR3 protein. The sample records approximately 33,000 distinct CDR3 sequences, 3% to 4.5% being singletons. Sequencing used whole blood. The TCR comes from an adult who was a healthcare worker with PCR-confirmed SARS-CoV-2 infection or an uninfected control (not recorded which). V gene TRBV18 combines with J gene TRBJ1-2; D unclear. The CDR3 DNA follows: TGTGCCAGCTCACCGGCCCGTCTGATCGTCGATGGCTACACCTTC. Amino acids: CASSPARLIVDGYTF.